The T cell receptor (beta chain) described here comes from a study of molecular identifiers for immune sequencing clone quantification. One entry per CDR3 protein results from TCRdb running MiXCR on the PCR reads. The sample carries hundreds of thousands of distinct CDR3 sequences, roughly 24% recorded once. The length of the CDR3 is 15 residues. V lost 0 bases to trimming and J lost 4 bases; unmatched junction nucleotides: 9. Per the germline V gene, CDR1 is DFQATT and CDR2 is SNEGSKA (reference sequence). Only a few counts were recorded for this clonotype. The chain has TRBV20-1 and TRBJ2-7; the match to TRBD1 covers 7 bases. Source material: naive CD8+ T cells from blood, with Jurkat cell RNA spiked in. The subset is: FACS-sorted CD8+CD4-CCR7+CD45RA+ naive T cells. This receptor was obtained from a human donor in good health. Some libraries in this study had Jurkat cell RNA spiked in. In nucleotides, the CDR3 is TGCAGTGCTAGAGATGAGGCAGGGGGTCGGTACGAGCAGTACTTC. It translates to CSARDEAGGRYEQYF.